Listed below are T cell receptor beta chains from one sample, sequenced in a study of human T cells and chemical hapten exposure. TCRdb reanalysed the RACE reads using MiXCR and keeps one entry per CDR3 protein. Among approximately 350,000 distinct CDR3 sequences listed, about 6% were seen once. This specimen was whole blood, taken in connection with sensitization to the hapten diphenylcyclopropenone (DPC). The receptors come from a young woman with alopecia areata. Some clones in this sample may be carry-over from other donors' samples. Both conserved end residues are part of each CDR3. The order of the fields is D gene, clone size, V gene, J gene, CDR3 DNA, CDR3 protein. The D gene is left open where the match is weak. The listing skips clone size in some rows; elsewhere it reads once, few, many or a size class.

NA	NA	TRBV11-2	TRBJ2-3	TGTGCCGGCAGCCCCATATCTGAGCGGCCTAGCACAGATACGCAGTATTTT	CAGSPISERPSTDTQYF
NA	many	TRBV20-1	TRBJ2-5	TGCAGTGCTAGAGAAGGCGGTCCCGACGAGACCCAGTACTTC	CSAREGGPDETQYF
NA	few	TRBV6-5	TRBJ2-7	TGTGCCAGCAGTCTCCTCGGGGGTCACGAGCAGTACTTC	CASSLLGGHEQYF
NA	few	TRBV5-1	TRBJ2-3	TGCGCCAGCAGCTTGGGGGCAGCAAACACAGATACGCAGTATTTT	CASSLGAANTDTQYF
TRBD1	NA	TRBV14	TRBJ2-7	TGTGCCAGCAGCCCACCGGACAGGCACTACGAGCAGTACTTC	CASSPPDRHYEQYF
TRBD2	once	TRBV12-3/TRBV12-4	TRBJ2-1	TGTGCCAGCAGTTTAGATGCGGGGGGGCACACTGAGCAGTTCTTC	CASSLDAGGHTEQFF
TRBD1	many	TRBV27	TRBJ1-4	TGTGCCAGCAGTTTTAAGGGGACAGGTTCAGTTGGGGATGAAAAACTGTTTTTT	CASSFKGTGSVGDEKLFF
NA	NA	TRBV11-3	TRBJ2-3	TGTGCCAGCAGCGTCGGACAGAGCACAGATACGCAGTATTTT	CASSVGQSTDTQYF
TRBD2	NA	TRBV6-5	TRBJ2-7	TGTGCCAGCAACACCGGGGGGATCGAGCAGTACTTC	CASNTGGIEQYF
NA	few	TRBV19	TRBJ1-2	TGTGCCAGTAGCCCGCAGGGTGTCTATGGCTACACCTTC	CASSPQGVYGYTF
NA	NA	TRBV6-5	TRBJ2-3	TGTGCCAGCAGACGGTTAACTAGCACAGATACGCAGTATTTT	CASRRLTSTDTQYF
NA	many	TRBV6-4	TRBJ1-2	TGTGCCAGCTCACCGGGAATTCCTTATGGCTACACCTTC	CASSPGIPYGYTF
NA	many	TRBV6-2/TRBV6-3	TRBJ2-1	TGTGCCAGCAGTTACCTGGCGGGATACAATGAGCAGTTCTTC	CASSYLAGYNEQFF
TRBD1	NA	TRBV4-3	TRBJ2-1	TGCGCCAGCAGCCAGGCCGGGACAGGCTTTTACAATGAGCAGTTCTTC	CASSQAGTGFYNEQFF
NA	many	TRBV19	TRBJ2-1	TGTGCCAGTAGTATGGATCAGAATGAGCAGTTCTTC	CASSMDQNEQFF
TRBD1	many	TRBV27	TRBJ1-1	TGTGCCAGCAGTTTCACCGGGACAGGGGGACCAGAAGACACTGAAGCTTTCTTT	CASSFTGTGGPEDTEAFF
NA	few	TRBV28	TRBJ1-5	TGTGCCAGCAGCCGGAGTAATCTCAGCAATCAGCCCCAGCATTTT	CASSRSNLSNQPQHF